This T cell receptor (beta chain) is drawn from a study of CD8+ T cells in alopecia areata. cDNA prepared by RNA extraction and subsequent reverse transcription served as the template for sequencing. Clones were read by immunoSEQ multiplex PCR, and TCRdb kept only the in-frame ones, dropping some. Among approximately 180,000 clones, 50% to 75% were seen once, and the ten largest hold approximately 15%. The clonotype was recovered from a human donor with alopecia areata. The sample consisted of CD4+ T cells sorted from blood, taken at week 0.

This CDR3 reads CSVDRGPGGTDTQYF. The CDR3, as DNA: TGCAGCGTTGATAGGGGCCCGGGTGGGACAGATACGCAGTATTTT. The chain combines TRBV29-1 with TRBJ2-3, with a possible D match to TRBD1 (5 bases). V lost 3 bases and J lost 3, with 16 bases in between. Germline V gene data show CDR1 as SQVTM and CDR2 as ANQGSEA. CDR3 length equals 15 residues.